The T cell receptor beta chain described here comes from a study of Tregs in tolerant kidney transplant recipients (dated by TCRdb to the late 2010s). For the wider study: Before combined kidney and bone marrow transplantation, this study identified donor-specific regulatory T cells using TCRbeta sequencing and then followed those same cells after transplant.

For TCRbeta CDR3 sequencing, genomic DNA was extracted from sorted cells using the QIAGEN DNeasy Blood and Tissue Kit. High-throughput TCRbeta CDR3 sequencing was carried out commercially through immunoSEQ, with PCR amplification with bias correction and internal controls included. The authors' analysis ran thus. A unique productive TCRbeta sequence was defined by the CDR3 nucleotide sequence when primers matched, and otherwise by the CDR3 amino acid sequence together with the Vbeta and Jbeta genes. Sorting error was corrected by removing sequences shared between sorted populations at a frequency ratio of 2:1 or less, and the remaining shared sequences were assigned to the higher population. Donor-reactive sequences were defined as at least 5-fold expanded in CFSE-low cells versus unstimulated cells, with frequency of at least 0.01% in CFSE-low cells. Jensen-Shannon divergence, calculated on the top 100 TCRbeta sequences ranked by frequency, was used to quantify repertoire divergence. For any sample with multiple sequencing runs, sorting error was corrected in each run separately before the runs were pooled. Sourced from immuneACCESS, this table was stored by TCRdb with only in-frame sequences that have V and J called. A share of the clones is absent; for the studies checked, an unresolved V gene accounts for under half, and the remainder has no known explanation. The V and J calls and clone size are taken from that table; D and trimming were inferred from the DNA. This sample holds tens of thousands of clones; roughly 90% were observed only once. Jointly, the top ten make up around 1.5% of the sample.

Of note for this clone: Its antigen has not been determined. Base-call qualities are not available, and no considerably larger clone is one nucleotide away.

Trimming leaves V shorter by 5 bases and J shorter by 2 bases, with the junction holding 4 bases beyond the gene matches. The CDR1 and CDR2 encoded by the germline V gene are SGHTA and FQGNSA. Spanning cysteine to phenylalanine, the CDR3 consists of 15 amino acids. The kept DNA is CDR3 alone, 45 bases in frame from the first base. Beyond this particular receptor, the publication reports: Expanding Tregs with activated donor B cells appeared to identify the most biologically relevant and donor-specific TCRbeta repertoire. Because the PCR primers were changed over time for some patients, nucleotide-level comparison could not be performed across the samples from those patients. Because the study included only a small number of patients, the results must be confirmed in larger populations and under other immunosuppression protocols. In tolerant patients, donor-specific Tregs expanded more than Tregs overall, which suggests antigen-driven rather than nonspecific expansion. Although technical replication error seemed to be minimal, the question of biological reproducibility was not addressed directly.

Transplants used related donors with nonmyeloablative bone marrow transplantation; mixed chimerism was transient in the human trials. Unstimulated Tregs (CD4+CD25+CD127-), CD4+ non-Tregs (CD4+CD25-), CD4 and CD8 cells were FACS-sorted from thawed PBMCs. Patients were a few combined kidney and bone marrow transplant recipients from the ITN036ST trial, and only these trial subjects had samples available. Healthy control blood was processed by Ficoll density gradient to PBMCs and cryopreserved; patient PBMCs were collected before and after transplant. The sequence came from a human patient who received a combined kidney and bone marrow transplant. Some T cells present after a transplant may be cells of the graft donor. The sequencing here drew on CD4+ T cells from blood (PBMCs), taken 24 months after the transplant. Recombination connected TRBV7-2 to TRBJ2-3; 10 bases in the middle match TRBD2. The bases are TGTGCCAGCAGCCTACTAGCGGGACCCACAGATACGCAGTATTTT. It translates to CASSLLAGPTDTQYF.